One and the same sample provided the 31 T cell receptor beta chains below, sequenced in a study of blood T cell repertoires in COVID-19 (TCRdb year 2020). Libraries were made using the immunoSEQ multiplex PCR assay. Entries here come from immuneACCESS through TCRdb and include only in-frame sequences with V and J called. Some clones fail to appear in such tables; in the studies checked, an unresolved V gene covers under half of the shortfall, and the cause of the remainder is unknown. The table for this sample lists roughly 230,000 clones; around 90% of them were counted only once. In total, the top ten clones hold roughly 7.2% of the sample. The sequencing input was PBMCs or T cells enriched from blood (not recorded which). The receptors come from a man aged 30 to 39 in a cohort exposed to, infected with or recovered from COVID-19 (not recorded which).

The rearrangement joins TRBV18 to TRBJ2-1; 7 nucleotides agree with TRBD1. The CDR3 is 21 residues long. Germline lookup yields CDR1 KGHSH and CDR2 LQKENI. Trimming at V came to 0 bases and at J to 1 base, leaving 18 bases not matched to a gene. For the CDR3, the DNA is TGTGCCAGCTCACCACCCCCCTACCACAGTATAACAGGGGTTTCCTACAATGAGCAGTTCTTC. This encodes CASSPPPYHSITGVSYNEQFF.

The chain employs TRBV12-5 and TRBJ2-2; D possibly corresponds to TRBD2 (6 bases). In germline, CDR1 is LGHNT, CDR2 FRNRAP. The germline V and J ends were trimmed by 6 bases and 4 bases, with 12 bases remaining between them. This CDR3 comprises 14 residues. The DNA of the CDR3 is TGTGCTAGTGGCCGGGACTGGGGCACCGGGGAGCTGTTTTTT. Translated: CASGRDWGTGELFF.

This clone was picked up a small number of times. This chain uses TRBV5-1 with TRBJ2-1; 11 bases fit TRBD2. The CDR3 is 15 residues long. V dropped 5 bases and J dropped 3; count of bases not matched to a gene: 4. The V gene's germline CDR1 is SGHRS and CDR2 YFSETQ. The CDR3, as DNA: TGCGCCAGCAGGGCCGGGACTAGCGGCTACAATGAGCAGTTCTTC. Protein: CASRAGTSGYNEQFF.

The chain carries TRBV6-5 and TRBJ2-4; D uncertain. Germline V gene sequence: CDR1 MNHEY, CDR2 SVGAGI. CDR3 length: 15 residues. Trimming pared 0 bases from V and 2 bases from J, leaving 8 bases between. The CDR3 nucleotides read TGTGCCAGCAGTTACTCGCCCAGTCCCAAAAACATTCAGTACTTC. Translating it yields CASSYSPSPKNIQYF.

Many counts were recorded for this clone. The chain is built from TRBV6-5 and TRBJ2-6, with a possible D match to TRBD1 (6 bases). Between the trimmed V and J ends, which lost 5 bases and 3 bases, there was a span of 11 bases. The CDR3 covers 15 residues. Germline CDR1 and CDR2: MNHEY and SVGAGI. The CDR3 region has the DNA TGTGCCAGCAGTCGTTCAGGGGATGGGGCCAACGTCCTGACTTTC. It codes for CASSRSGDGANVLTF.

The V call is TRBV24-1, the J call TRBJ2-7, with TRBD1 as a possible D gene (5 bases). Trimming took 2 bases from V and 6 from J, leaving 16 bases between them. The CDR3 is 15 amino acids. Germline V lookup: CDR1 KGHDR, CDR2 SFDVKD. The CDR3 loop reads CATSDSGFTGSEQYF. The CDR3 nucleotides are TGTGCCACCAGTGATTCAGGGTTCACCGGGTCCGAGCAGTACTTC.

The chain is built from TRBV7-9 and TRBJ1-4, with a possible D match to TRBD1 (6 bases). V was shortened by 5 bases and J by 5 bases, with 18 bases between the two germline ends. The CDR3 is 16 amino acids. CDR1 SEHNR and CDR2 FQNEAQ come from the germline V gene (reference sequence). CDR3 nucleotides: TGTGCCAGCAGCGCGAGGACAGCTATAATGAATGAAAAACTGTTTTTT. The encoded protein is CASSARTAIMNEKLFF.

This clone was observed a single time. This sequence joins TRBV28 and TRBJ2-4; 10 bases are a match to TRBD1. J lost 0 bases, V lost 6 bases, and 5 bases had no gene match. CDR1 is MDHEN and CDR2 is SYDVKM in the germline V gene. The CDR3 contains 16 residues. DNA of the CDR3: TGTGCCAGCAGCCGCGGACAGGGGGGAGCCAAAAACATTCAGTACTTC. Translated, it gives CASSRGQGGAKNIQYF.

J is TRBJ1-1 and V is TRBV29-1; D is unresolved. Deletions cut 3 bases from V and 2 bases from J, with 10 bases between. CDR3 length: 13 amino acids. Germline CDR1 and CDR2: SQVTM and ANQGSEA. The CDR3 is CSVDELKNTEAFF. CDR3 in DNA: TGCAGCGTTGACGAGCTGAAAAACACTGAAGCTTTCTTT.

J is TRBJ2-7 and V is TRBV5-6; 8 bases align to TRBD1. V shed 4 bases, J shed 3 bases, and the junction held 9 bases outside the gene matches. This CDR3 spans 15 amino acids. The germline CDR1 and CDR2 sequences are SGHDT and YYEEEE. The CDR3 loop is CASSGRQGSLYEQYF. The CDR3 DNA follows: TGTGCCAGCAGCGGGCGACAGGGGTCTCTCTACGAGCAGTACTTC.

The CDR3 DNA reads TGTGCCAGCAGTTCCCGCCCCCGGGTC. Protein: CASSSRPRV. The chain carries TRBV27 and TRBJ2-7; D call uncertain. CDR1 is MNHEY and CDR2 is SMNVEV in the germline V gene (reference sequence). The CDR3 has 9 amino acids.

This clone was found once. The chain carries TRBV5-4 and TRBJ2-3; 8 nucleotides agree with TRBD2. The junction had 4 bases not matched to a gene; V was cut back by 1 base and J by 0 bases. Germline V lookup: CDR1 SGHNT, CDR2 YYREEE (reference sequence). The length of the CDR3 is 16 residues. The CDR3 DNA reads as TGTGCCAGCAGCTTGCCCCCTAGCGGGAGCACAGATACGCAGTATTTT. Its protein product is CASSLPPSGSTDTQYF.

J is TRBJ2-5 and V is TRBV2, with TRBD2 identical over 11 bases. Germline assignment: CDR1 SNHLY and CDR2 FYNNEI. The CDR3 runs 15 residues. After removal of 3 bases from V and 5 bases from J, the junction contained 5 bases not matched to a gene. CDR3 loop: CASSDVAGGQETQYF. CDR3 DNA sequence: TGTGCCAGCAGTGATGTAGCGGGAGGGCAGGAGACCCAGTACTTC.

The chain couples TRBV28 to TRBJ2-7; D is possibly TRBD1 (6 bases). Germline V gives CDR1 MDHEN, CDR2 SYDVKM. Trimming took 5 bases from V and 6 from J, leaving 23 bases between them. The CDR3 has 16 residues. CDR3 residues: CASSPPAGAYLLEQYF. CDR3 nucleotides: TGTGCCAGCAGTCCCCCGGCAGGGGCGTATTTGCTCGAGCAGTACTTC.

This chain connects TRBV6-5 to TRBJ1-6; D gene ambiguous. Per the germline V gene, CDR1 is MNHEY and CDR2 is SVGAGI. Trimming shortened V by 2 bases and J by 6 bases, and 11 bases separated the two germline ends. The CDR3 has 15 residues. The CDR3 coding sequence is TGTGCCAGCAGTTACGGGCAGACGTTTAATTCACCCCTCCACTTT. This gives the protein CASSYGQTFNSPLHF.

The chain is built from TRBV19 and TRBJ2-7; TRBD2 matches at 7 bases. Per germline, CDR1 LNHDA and CDR2 SQIVND (reference sequence). Losses at the gene ends were 3 bases for V and 5 bases for J; bases not matched to a gene: 16. The CDR3 sequence is 17 residues long. The CDR3 protein is CASSIGFRRAREDEQYF. The CDR3 DNA is TGTGCCAGTAGTATTGGGTTTAGGAGGGCCCGGGAGGACGAGCAGTACTTC.

This rearrangement joins TRBV6-5 to TRBJ1-2; 9 bases agree with TRBD1. The junction had 6 bases not matched to a gene; V was cut back by 6 bases and J by 4 bases. Germline values: CDR1 MNHEY, CDR2 SVGAGI. The CDR3 covers 14 residues. CDR3 loop: CASSRDRGGYGYTF. The CDR3, as DNA: TGTGCCAGCAGCCGCGACAGGGGGGGCTATGGCTACACCTTC.

The V and J genes are TRBV5-8 and TRBJ2-7; maybe TRBD2 (6 bases). V dropped 3 bases and J dropped 6 bases, with 19 bases sitting between them. Germline V gives CDR1 SGHTS, CDR2 YDEGEE. CDR3 size: 15 residues. The CDR3 nucleotides are TGTGCCAGCAGCTCCTCCGGGACTCGAGGATCCGAGCAGTACTTC. Translated, it gives CASSSSGTRGSEQYF.

The genes are TRBV28 and TRBJ2-3, with D possibly being TRBD1 (5 bases). In germline, CDR1 is MDHEN, CDR2 SYDVKM. V was shortened by 6 bases and J by 1 base, with 14 bases between the two germline ends. The CDR3 runs to 15 residues. The CDR3 protein is CASSMTVGGTDTQYF. CDR3 bases: TGTGCCAGCAGCATGACAGTAGGGGGCACAGATACGCAGTATTTT. The variable domain in full, with the rest retrieved from reference TRBV28 and TRBJ2-3, is DVKVTQSSRYLVKRTGEKVFLECVQDMDHENMFWYRQDPGLGLRLIYFSYDVKMKEKGDIPEGYSVSREKKERFSLILESASTNQTSMYLCASSMTVGGTDTQYFGPGTRLTVL.

The V gene is TRBV7-2, the J gene TRBJ1-1, with TRBD1 matching 9 bases. CDR1 and CDR2 from the germline V gene are SGHTA and FQGNSA. CDR3 length: 16 residues. The junction had 7 bases not matched to a gene; V was cut back by 1 base and J by 4 bases. The chain's CDR3 is CASSLVTGGAGTEAFF. The DNA for the CDR3 is TGTGCCAGCAGCTTAGTTACAGGGGGCGCGGGCACTGAAGCTTTCTTT.

This sequence joins TRBV7-3 and TRBJ2-2, with D perhaps matching TRBD1 (6 bases). V was clipped by 6 bases and J by 1 base, with 12 bases between them. Per the germline V gene, CDR1 is SGHTA and CDR2 is FQGTGA. This CDR3 contains 15 residues. DNA of the CDR3: TGTGCCAGCAGGCAACAACAGGGGAACACCGGGGAGCTGTTTTTT. Its translation: CASRQQQGNTGELFF.

The rearrangement joins TRBV5-4 to TRBJ1-1; perhaps TRBD1 as D (5 bases). The ends were cut back, 0 bases at V and 1 base at J, with 7 bases in the middle. The CDR3 runs to 14 residues. Germline CDR1 SGHNT, CDR2 YYREEE (reference sequence). CDR3 in amino acids: CASSLAGGNTEAFF. CDR3 nucleotide sequence: TGTGCCAGCAGCTTGGCCGGGGGGAACACTGAAGCTTTCTTT.

This chain connects TRBV9 to TRBJ2-1; TRBD2 agrees at 11 bases. In germline, CDR1 is SGDLS, CDR2 YYNGEE. The trim removed 4 bases at V and 8 bases at J, leaving 11 bases unmatched. This CDR3 spans 16 amino acids. DNA for the CDR3: TGTGCCAGCAGCCTTAGCGGGAGGGCCGTTATCCATGAGCAGTTCTTC. Residues: CASSLSGRAVIHEQFF.

The rearrangement joins TRBV6-5 to TRBJ2-7; 7 bases agree with TRBD2. V was pared by 5 bases and J by 3 bases, with 10 bases of the junction left unmatched. This CDR3 comprises 15 residues. CDR1 is MNHEY and CDR2 is SVGAGI in the germline V gene. CDR3 bases: TGTGCCAGCAGTCCCCCGGGAGGCACCTTCTACGAGCAGTACTTC. It codes for CASSPPGGTFYEQYF.

The V gene is TRBV19, the J gene TRBJ2-3, with 10 bases fitting TRBD1. The CDR3 covers 14 residues. CDR1 LNHDA and CDR2 SQIVND come from the germline V gene (reference sequence). Trimming at V came to 7 bases and at J to 4 bases, leaving 5 bases not matched to a gene. In DNA, the CDR3 is TGTGCCAGTAACCCGACAGGGGGCGCAGATACGCAGTATTTT. It specifies CASNPTGGADTQYF.

The CDR3 reads CASSEVRGTTEAFF. The DNA for the CDR3 is TGTGCCAGCAGTGAAGTAAGAGGAACAACTGAAGCTTTCTTT. This chain links TRBV6-1 with TRBJ1-1; D remains unclear. The CDR3 consists of 14 residues. Looked up from germline, CDR1 is MNHNS and CDR2 is SASEGT. V was cut by 1 base and J by 5 bases, with 11 bases left in between.

This clone was observed once. V gene TRBV27 combines with J gene TRBJ2-7; 8 bases are a match to TRBD1. The CDR3 totals 14 residues. From germline, CDR1 is MNHEY and CDR2 SMNVEV (reference sequence). The trim removed 6 bases at V and 5 bases at J, leaving 9 bases unmatched. CDR3 nucleotide sequence: TGTGCCAGCAGCCGACAGGGGCCCATAAACGAGCAGTACTTC. Residues: CASSRQGPINEQYF.

The chain joins TRBV7-2 to TRBJ2-5; tentative D call: TRBD1 (6 bases). With 5 bases removed from V and 2 bases from J, the gap between germline ends came to 12 bases. Germline V lookup: CDR1 SGHTA, CDR2 FQGNSA. This CDR3 region has 14 residues. The CDR3 loop is CASSPGQFQETQYF. The CDR3 DNA reads as TGTGCCAGCAGCCCAGGACAGTTTCAAGAGACCCAGTACTTC.

This chain links TRBV3-1 (or the pseudogene TRBV3-2) with TRBJ1-2, with 7 bases lining up with TRBD1. CDR1 and CDR2 from the germline V gene are LGHDT and YNNKEL (reference sequence). V lost 5 bases to trimming and J lost 6 bases; unmatched junction nucleotides: 9. This CDR3 is built from 14 residues. This CDR3 reads CASSFTGTVNGYTF. CDR3 sequence (DNA): TGTGCCAGCAGCTTTACCGGGACAGTGAATGGCTACACCTTC.

The gene calls are TRBV6-4 and TRBJ1-1; TRBD1 matches 8 bases. The CDR3 has 13 residues. In germline, CDR1 is MRHNA, CDR2 SNTAGT. Trimming cost V 5 bases and J 3 bases; bases outside gene matches: 2. The CDR3: CASSLDRDTEAFF. For the CDR3, the DNA is TGTGCCAGCAGTCTGGACAGGGACACTGAAGCTTTCTTT.

The V call is TRBV28, the J call TRBJ1-2, with unresolved D. V was cut by 5 bases and J by 5 bases, with 12 bases left in between. The CDR3 covers 13 residues. The germline V gene encodes CDR1 MDHEN and CDR2 SYDVKM. DNA of the CDR3: TGTGCCAGCAGTGAGGTTACGGGTTATGGCTACACCTTC. Protein sequence: CASSEVTGYGYTF.